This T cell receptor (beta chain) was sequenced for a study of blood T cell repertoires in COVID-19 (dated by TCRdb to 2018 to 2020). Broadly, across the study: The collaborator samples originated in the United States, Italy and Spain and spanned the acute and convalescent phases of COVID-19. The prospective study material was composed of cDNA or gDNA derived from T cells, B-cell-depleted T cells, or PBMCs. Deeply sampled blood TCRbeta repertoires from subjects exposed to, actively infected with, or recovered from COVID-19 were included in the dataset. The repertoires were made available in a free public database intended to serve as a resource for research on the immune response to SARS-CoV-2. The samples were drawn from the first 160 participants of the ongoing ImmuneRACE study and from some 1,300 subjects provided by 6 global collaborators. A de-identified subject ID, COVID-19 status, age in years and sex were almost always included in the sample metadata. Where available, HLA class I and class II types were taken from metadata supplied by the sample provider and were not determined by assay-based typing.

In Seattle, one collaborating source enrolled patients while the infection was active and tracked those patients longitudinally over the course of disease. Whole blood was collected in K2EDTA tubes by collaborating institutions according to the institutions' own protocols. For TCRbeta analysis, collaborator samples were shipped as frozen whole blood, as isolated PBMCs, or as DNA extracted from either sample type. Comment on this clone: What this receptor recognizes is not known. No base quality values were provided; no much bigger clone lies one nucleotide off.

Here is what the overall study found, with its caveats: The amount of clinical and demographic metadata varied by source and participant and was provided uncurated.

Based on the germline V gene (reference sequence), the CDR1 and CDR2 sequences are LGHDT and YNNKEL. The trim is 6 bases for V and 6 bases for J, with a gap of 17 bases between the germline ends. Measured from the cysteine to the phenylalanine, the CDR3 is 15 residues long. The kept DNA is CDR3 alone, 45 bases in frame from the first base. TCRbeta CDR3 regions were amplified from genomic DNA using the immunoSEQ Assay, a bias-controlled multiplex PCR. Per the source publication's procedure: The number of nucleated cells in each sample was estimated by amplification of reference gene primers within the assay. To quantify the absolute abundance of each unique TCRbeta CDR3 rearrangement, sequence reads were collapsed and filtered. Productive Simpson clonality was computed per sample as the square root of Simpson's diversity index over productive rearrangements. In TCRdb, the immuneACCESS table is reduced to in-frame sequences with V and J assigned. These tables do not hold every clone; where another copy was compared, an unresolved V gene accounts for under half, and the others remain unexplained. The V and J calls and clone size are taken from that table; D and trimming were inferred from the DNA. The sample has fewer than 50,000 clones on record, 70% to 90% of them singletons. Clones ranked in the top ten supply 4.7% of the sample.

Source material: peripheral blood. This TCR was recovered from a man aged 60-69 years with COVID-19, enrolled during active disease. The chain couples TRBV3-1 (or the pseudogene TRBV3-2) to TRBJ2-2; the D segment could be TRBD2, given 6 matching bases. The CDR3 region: CASSRTSRSPGELFF. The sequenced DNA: TGTGCCAGCAGTCGAACTAGCAGGAGCCCCGGGGAGCTGTTTTTT.